A single sample is the source of the 6 T cell receptor beta chains below, sequenced in a study of blood T cell repertoires in COVID-19. Some clones are missing from TCRdb's copy, which holds only in-frame ones; the method was immunoSEQ multiplex PCR. The data contain approximately 270,000 clones, about 91% of them singletons. Sequenced: PBMCs or T cells enriched from blood (not recorded which). The receptors shown here come from a man aged 40-55 years who had been exposed to COVID-19.

The rearrangement uses TRBV5-6 and TRBJ2-3; D ambiguous. The CDR3 runs to 17 residues. V was shortened by 0 bases and J by 3 bases, with 17 bases between the two germline ends. Germline V gene sequence: CDR1 SGHDT, CDR2 YYEEEE. CDR3 sequence: CASSLDPTTHITDTQYF. As DNA, the CDR3 is TGTGCCAGCAGCTTGGATCCTACTACGCATATAACAGATACGCAGTATTTT.

The J gene is TRBJ2-1, the V gene TRBV6-5; the match to TRBD2 covers 7 bases. Germline V CDR1 and CDR2: MNHEY, SVGAGI. Trimming cost V 11 bases and J 8 bases; bases outside gene matches: 12. The CDR3 spans 13 residues. The CDR3 loop reads CAGGGDDPDEQFF. CDR3 sequence (DNA): TGTGCCGGGGGGGGAGATGACCCGGATGAGCAGTTCTTC.

The chain recombines TRBV28 with TRBJ2-4; D gene ambiguous. Germline assignment: CDR1 MDHEN and CDR2 SYDVKM. Trimming pared 5 bases from V and 4 bases from J, leaving 15 bases between. The CDR3 totals 15 residues. CDR3: CASSTTTSTKNIQYF. CDR3 coding DNA: TGTGCCAGCAGTACCACGACTTCTACAAAAAACATTCAGTACTTC. The full variable domain, with the rest looked up from reference TRBV28 and TRBJ2-4, is DVKVTQSSRYLVKRTGEKVFLECVQDMDHENMFWYRQDPGLGLRLIYFSYDVKMKEKGDIPEGYSVSREKKERFSLILESASTNQTSMYLCASSTTTSTKNIQYFGAGTRLSVL.

This chain uses TRBV6-5 with TRBJ2-7; 8 nucleotides match TRBD2. The germline V gene encodes CDR1 MNHEY and CDR2 SVGAGI. Trimming removed 5 bases from V and 7 bases from J; junction bases left unmatched: 10. The CDR3 is 14 amino acids. This CDR3 reads CASSPPGGRREQYF. The CDR3 region has the DNA TGTGCCAGCAGTCCCCCCGGCGGGAGGAGGGAGCAGTACTTC.

This chain links TRBV18 with TRBJ1-1; D is ambiguous. This CDR3 has 13 amino acids. Deletions cut 3 bases from V and 2 bases from J, with 7 bases between. Germline CDR1 KGHSH, CDR2 LQKENI. In DNA, the CDR3 is TGTGCCAGCTCACCGGCCAGTAACACTGAAGCTTTCTTT. This encodes CASSPASNTEAFF.

This clone was detected a few times. The V and J genes are TRBV5-6 and TRBJ1-3, with D perhaps TRBD1 (6 bases). From germline, CDR1 is SGHDT and CDR2 YYEEEE. The CDR3 extends over 15 amino acids. V lost 1 base and J lost 4, with 12 bases in between. The CDR3 DNA is TGTGCCAGCAGCTTGCAGGGGATCCAGGGAAACACCATATATTTT. Translating it yields CASSLQGIQGNTIYF.